These 29 T cell receptor beta chains came from one sample sequenced in a study of graft-versus-host responses after intestinal transplantation. No antigen has been assigned to these receptors. Libraries were prepared by immunoSEQ multiplex PCR; TCRdb keeps only in-frame clonotypes and omits some of them. Of around 130,000 clones in the sample, roughly nine tenths are singletons; the top ten hold approximately 0.17%. Material: unstimulated CD4+ T cells sorted from spleen or lymph node cells, obtained before intestinal transplant. The receptor source for this set is a human donor who received an intestinal transplant.

V is TRBV7-2 and J is TRBJ2-7; 9 positions agree with TRBD1. Germline CDR1 and CDR2: SGHTA and FQGNSA. The V and J ends lost 5 bases and 0 bases, in that order; junction bases with no gene match: 8. The CDR3 is made up of 16 amino acids. The CDR3 coding sequence is TGTGCCAGCAGCGGATCCGGGACAGGGATCTCCTACGAGCAGTACTTC. This translates into CASSGSGTGISYEQYF.

This clone was observed a single time. The chain links TRBV27 to TRBJ2-3; 8 bases fit TRBD2. The CDR3 has 16 amino acids. Germline trimming cut 2 bases from V and 1 base from J; bases unmatched to any gene: 5. Germline V lookup: CDR1 MNHEY, CDR2 SMNVEV (reference sequence). The CDR3 region has the DNA TGTGCCAGCAGTTTAAGGCGGGGGGTCGGCACAGATACGCAGTATTTT. This codes for CASSLRRGVGTDTQYF.

The chain is built from TRBV5-4 and TRBJ2-3, with TRBD2 matching 11 bases. The V gene's germline CDR1 is SGHNT and CDR2 YYREEE (reference sequence). CDR3 size: 16 residues. V trimming: 1 base; J trimming: 8 bases; junction bases outside the gene matches: 9. The CDR3 sequence: CASSLRAPSGGSTQYF. Here the CDR3 DNA reads TGTGCCAGCAGCTTGAGGGCTCCTAGCGGGGGGTCTACGCAGTATTTT.

The V call is TRBV6-1, the J call TRBJ2-7; 7 bases are shared with TRBD2. The CDR3 is 12 amino acids. Per the germline V gene, CDR1 is MNHNS and CDR2 is SASEGT. The trim removed 5 bases at V and 3 bases at J, leaving 1 base unmatched. The CDR3: CASSWGGYEQYF. The DNA of the CDR3 is TGTGCCAGCAGTTGGGGGGGCTACGAGCAGTACTTC.

The chain uses TRBV2 and TRBJ1-6, with D maybe TRBD1 (6 bases). Germline V lookup: CDR1 SNHLY, CDR2 FYNNEI. V was shortened by 4 bases and J by 9 bases, with 16 bases between the two germline ends. This CDR3 contains 15 residues. The CDR3 sequence: CASSGGGPHSSPLHF. In DNA form, the CDR3 reads TGTGCCAGCAGTGGCGGGGGCCCCCATAGTTCACCCCTCCACTTT. The full variable domain, completed using reference TRBV2 and TRBJ1-6, is EPEVTQTPSHQVTQMGQEVILRCVPISNHLYFYWYRQILGQKVEFLVSFYNNEISEKSEIFDDQFSVERPDGSNFTLKIRSTKLEDSAMYFCASSGGGPHSSPLHFGNGTRLTVT.

This chain links TRBV29-1 with TRBJ2-7, with a tentative D call TRBD2 (8 bases). The CDR3 covers 14 residues. CDR1 is SQVTM, CDR2 ANQGSEA, per germline. The germline V and J ends were trimmed by 4 bases and 4 bases, with 17 bases remaining between them. The CDR3: CSVAGGTDRYEQYF. The CDR3 region has the DNA TGCAGCGTTGCGGGGGGGACAGATAGGTACGAGCAGTACTTC.

This clone appeared a single time. A read error may account for a junction end that differs from germline. The V and J genes are TRBV5-1 and TRBJ2-7; no clear D gene. Per germline, CDR1 SGHRS and CDR2 YFSETQ. The CDR3 consists of 12 residues. CDR3 in DNA: TGCGCCAACAGCTTGGACTCCTACGAGCAGTACTTC. The encoded protein is CANSLDSYEQYF.

The chain has TRBV5-1 and TRBJ1-1; 9 bases agree with TRBD1. Trimming took 4 bases from V and 1 from J; bases not matched to a gene: 2. CDR1 and CDR2 (germline): SGHRS, YFSETQ. The CDR3 length is 14 residues. In DNA, the CDR3 is TGCGCCAGCAGCCCGGACAGGGGGAACACTGAAGCTTTCTTT. This sequence encodes CASSPDRGNTEAFF.

This chain connects TRBV5-8 to TRBJ1-2; D not certain. Germline V gives CDR1 SGHTS, CDR2 YDEGEE. V dropped 4 bases and J dropped 8 bases, with 9 bases sitting between them. This CDR3 contains 11 residues. The CDR3 coding sequence is TGTGCCAGCAGCCAACCTATCGGCTACACCTTC. It encodes CASSQPIGYTF.

The rearrangement uses TRBV30 and TRBJ2-1; 8 bases fit TRBD2. Germline CDR1 GTSNPN, CDR2 SVGIG (reference sequence). Trimming took 1 base from V and 2 from J; bases not matched to a gene: 7. The CDR3 has 16 amino acids. CDR3 DNA sequence: TGTGCCTGGAGTGGGAGCGGGGGCACGACCTACAATGAGCAGTTCTTC. This encodes CAWSGSGGTTYNEQFF.

The chain recombines TRBV29-1 with TRBJ1-1; D unresolved. Germline V gives CDR1 SQVTM, CDR2 ANQGSEA. This CDR3 comprises 16 residues. Deletions cut 4 bases from V and 1 base from J, with 19 bases between. CDR3: CSVGRTPRSGNTEAFF. The CDR3 DNA is TGCAGCGTTGGTAGGACGCCCAGGTCGGGGAACACTGAAGCTTTCTTT. The full variable domain, completed using reference TRBV29-1 and TRBJ1-1, is SAVISQKPSRDICQRGTSLTIQCQVDSQVTMMFWYRQQPGQSLTLIATANQGSEATYESGFVIDKFPISRPNLTFSTLTVSNMSPEDSSIYLCSVGRTPRSGNTEAFFGQGTRLTVV.

V is TRBV18 and J is TRBJ1-5; 7 bases line up with TRBD1. Trimming at V came to 6 bases and at J to 0 bases, leaving 5 bases not matched to a gene. CDR3 length equals 15 residues. The germline V gene has CDR1 KGHSH and CDR2 LQKENI. CDR3 DNA sequence: TGTGCCAGCTCCCAGGGGGTTCCTAGCAATCAGCCCCAGCATTTT. Its protein is CASSQGVPSNQPQHF.

The chain couples TRBV6-5 to TRBJ2-7, with a tentative D call TRBD1 (6 bases). Trimming removed 5 bases at V and 2 bases at J, with 13 bases between. CDR3 size: 14 residues. Germline loops: CDR1 MNHEY, CDR2 SVGAGI. CDR3: CASSRGQRTYEQYF. CDR3 nucleotides: TGTGCCAGCAGTCGAGGACAGCGGACCTACGAGCAGTACTTC.

The chain couples TRBV4-2 to TRBJ1-1; no reliable D call. Germline CDR1 is LGHNA and CDR2 is YNFKEQ. V was shortened by 1 base and J by 0 bases, with 9 bases between the two germline ends. The CDR3 runs 15 residues. This CDR3 is CASSQVLQMNTEAFF. CDR3 bases: TGTGCCAGCAGCCAAGTGTTACAGATGAACACTGAAGCTTTCTTT.

The gene calls are TRBV2 and TRBJ1-4; 7 positions agree with TRBD1. The CDR3 contains 14 residues. V was pared by 6 bases and J by 4 bases, with 5 bases of the junction left unmatched. Germline V lookup: CDR1 SNHLY, CDR2 FYNNEI. The CDR3 is CASSRGTFNEKLFF. CDR3 DNA: TGTGCCAGCAGCAGGGGGACCTTTAATGAAAAACTGTTTTTT.

CDR3 protein: CASSPLNPGSLYGYTF. As DNA, the CDR3 is TGTGCCAGCAGTCCGCTCAATCCCGGGTCGTTATATGGCTACACCTTC. This chain links TRBV28 with TRBJ1-2; D is unclear. CDR3 length: 16 amino acids. Germline V gives CDR1 MDHEN, CDR2 SYDVKM. V dropped 5 bases and J dropped 5 bases, with 21 bases sitting between them.

V and J are TRBV6-5 and TRBJ2-2; 8 positions agree with TRBD1. The J segment lost 5 bases and the V segment lost 0 bases, leaving 5 bases of the junction unmatched. The germline gives CDR1 MNHEY, CDR2 SVGAGI. The CDR3 length is 16 residues. DNA for the CDR3: TGTGCCAGCAGTTACTCGGACAGGGCAGGGACCGGGGAGCTGTTTTTT. Translating it yields CASSYSDRAGTGELFF.

The V and J genes are TRBV4-1 and TRBJ2-3; 14 nucleotides match TRBD2. The V and J ends lost 5 bases and 5 bases, in that order; junction bases with no gene match: 9. Germline V CDR1 and CDR2: MGHRA, YSYEKL. The CDR3 runs 17 residues. The CDR3 is CASSIRLAGGPGDTQYF. The CDR3 coding sequence is TGCGCCAGCAGCATACGACTAGCGGGGGGGCCCGGAGATACGCAGTATTTT.

The chain employs TRBV11-2 and TRBJ2-1; tentative D call: TRBD1 (6 bases). Germline values: CDR1 SGHAT, CDR2 FQNNGV. The CDR3 is 16 residues long. Trimming took 1 base from V and 0 from J, leaving 10 bases between them. CDR3 coding DNA: TGTGCCAGCAGCTTAGCTGGGGGCTACTCCTACAATGAGCAGTTCTTC. It translates to CASSLAGGYSYNEQFF.

The chain employs TRBV2 and TRBJ1-6, with 8 bases identical to TRBD1. This CDR3 is built from 16 residues. Germline assignment: CDR1 SNHLY and CDR2 FYNNEI. J gave up 5 bases and V 5 bases, and 8 bases lay outside the gene matches. The CDR3 DNA reads TGTGCCAGCAGTTCTCTTGGACAGGGCCATAATTCACCCCTCCACTTT. As protein: CASSSLGQGHNSPLHF.

J is TRBJ1-6 and V is TRBV27; D is undetermined. This CDR3 spans 14 amino acids. V was cut by 0 bases and J by 8 bases, with 8 bases left in between. Looked up from germline, CDR1 is MNHEY and CDR2 is SMNVEV (reference sequence). CDR3 loop: CASSLSGSHSPLHF. The CDR3 DNA reads as TGTGCCAGCAGTTTATCGGGCAGTCATTCACCCCTCCACTTT.

The chain employs TRBV29-1 and TRBJ2-3; 9 bases line up with TRBD1. Trimming removed 1 base from V and 1 base from J; junction bases left unmatched: 3. CDR3 length equals 15 residues. Germline values: CDR1 SQVTM, CDR2 ANQGSEA. The DNA for the CDR3 is TGCAGCGTTGAAGGTGGGACAGGGCGCACAGATACGCAGTATTTT. It encodes CSVEGGTGRTDTQYF.

This clone has only one observation. This chain connects TRBV5-4 to TRBJ2-5; TRBD2 aligns across 8 bases. The CDR3 is made up of 14 amino acids. Germline V gene lookup returns CDR1 SGHNT and CDR2 YYREEE (reference sequence). Trimming at V came to 4 bases and at J to 1 base, leaving 3 bases not matched to a gene. The CDR3 nucleotides are TGTGCCAGCAGCCACGGGACTAGCCAAGAGACCCAGTACTTC. Translated, it gives CASSHGTSQETQYF.

The J gene is TRBJ2-7, the V gene TRBV19; D is unresolved. This CDR3 contains 13 residues. Trimming cost V 4 bases and J 1 base, with 8 bases left between them. CDR1 LNHDA and CDR2 SQIVND come from the germline V gene (reference sequence). This CDR3 reads CASSRHSSYEQYF. In DNA, the CDR3 is TGTGCCAGTAGTAGACACAGTTCCTACGAGCAGTACTTC.

V gene TRBV10-3 combines with J gene TRBJ2-7; weak D call: TRBD2 (5 bases). Germline CDR1 ENHRY, CDR2 SYGVKD. The CDR3 loop spans 14 amino acids. V was pared by 2 bases and J by 0 bases, with 8 bases between. Here the CDR3 reads CAISERGSSYEQYF. The CDR3, as DNA: TGTGCCATCAGTGAGCGGGGTAGCTCCTACGAGCAGTACTTC.

This clone was seen a few times. The rearrangement joins TRBV6-6 to TRBJ2-7, with D hard to call. This CDR3 has 13 residues. The V end lost 6 bases, the J end lost 9 bases, and 18 bases lay between the germline ends. Per germline, CDR1 MNHNY and CDR2 SVGAGI (reference sequence). In DNA, the CDR3 is TGTGCCAGCAGGCAACCGGACGGCTTTGGGCAGTACTTC. Translating it yields CASRQPDGFGQYF.

This chain joins TRBV6-1 and TRBJ2-1; TRBD2 agrees at 7 bases. The CDR3 is 13 residues long. Trimming cost V 9 bases and J 8 bases; bases outside gene matches: 10. CDR1 is MNHNS and CDR2 is SASEGT in the germline V gene. Written as DNA, the CDR3 is TGTGCCAGTTCGGGGGGACTGTGGGATGAGCAGTTCTTC. Translation gives CASSGGLWDEQFF.

The rearrangement links TRBV18 to TRBJ2-5; D unclear. This CDR3 region has 13 residues. Germline CDR1 is KGHSH and CDR2 is LQKENI. V lost 2 bases and J 2 bases, leaving 6 bases between the germline ends. The CDR3 sequence: CASSPVTQETQYF. The CDR3 DNA follows: TGTGCCAGCTCACCAGTAACTCAAGAGACCCAGTACTTC.

The chain recombines TRBV28 with TRBJ2-3, with a tentative D call TRBD2 (6 bases). Germline CDR1 reads MDHEN; CDR2 reads SYDVKM. V was shortened by 8 bases and J by 2 bases, with 8 bases between the two germline ends. There are 12 residues in the CDR3. The DNA for the CDR3 is TGTGCCAGCGGGACTCCCACAGATACGCAGTATTTT. Translated, it gives CASGTPTDTQYF.